A single sample is the source of the 3 T cell receptor beta chains below, sequenced in a study of blood T cell repertoires in COVID-19. Profiled with immunoSEQ multiplex PCR; TCRdb holds only in-frame clones, not every one. Altogether 95,000 to 150,000 clones are present, around 86% being singletons, with the ten largest covering more than 4%. Sequenced input: peripheral blood. The receptors derive from a man between 40 and 49 years old with acute or convalescent COVID-19.

This clone was seen a single time. V gene TRBV5-5 combines with J gene TRBJ2-2, with a possible D match to TRBD2 (5 bases). The V end was cut by 6 bases, the J end by 5 bases, with 14 bases between. From germline, CDR1 is SGHKS and CDR2 YYEKEE (reference sequence). The CDR3 loop spans 14 amino acids. This chain's CDR3 is CASTVLGSTGELFF. The CDR3 coding sequence is TGTGCCAGCACCGTGTTGGGGAGTACCGGGGAGCTGTTTTTT.

V is TRBV19 and J is TRBJ1-1; TRBD1 matches 7 bases. V lost 0 bases and J lost 2; bases outside the gene matches: 0. CDR3 length: 14 residues. Per the germline V gene, CDR1 is LNHDA and CDR2 is SQIVND (reference sequence). The CDR3: CASSIEGGNTEAFF. The CDR3 DNA reads TGTGCCAGTAGTATAGAAGGGGGCAACACTGAAGCTTTCTTT.

V and J are TRBV2 and TRBJ2-3; TRBD2 matches at 12 bases. CDR1 and CDR2 from the germline V gene are SNHLY and FYNNEI. The CDR3 spans 15 residues. The ends lost 8 bases at V and 4 bases at J; junction bases unmatched: 7. Here the CDR3 DNA reads TGTGCCAGCTCCCAACTAGCGGGAGGCCCAGATACGCAGTATTTT. Protein product: CASSQLAGGPDTQYF.